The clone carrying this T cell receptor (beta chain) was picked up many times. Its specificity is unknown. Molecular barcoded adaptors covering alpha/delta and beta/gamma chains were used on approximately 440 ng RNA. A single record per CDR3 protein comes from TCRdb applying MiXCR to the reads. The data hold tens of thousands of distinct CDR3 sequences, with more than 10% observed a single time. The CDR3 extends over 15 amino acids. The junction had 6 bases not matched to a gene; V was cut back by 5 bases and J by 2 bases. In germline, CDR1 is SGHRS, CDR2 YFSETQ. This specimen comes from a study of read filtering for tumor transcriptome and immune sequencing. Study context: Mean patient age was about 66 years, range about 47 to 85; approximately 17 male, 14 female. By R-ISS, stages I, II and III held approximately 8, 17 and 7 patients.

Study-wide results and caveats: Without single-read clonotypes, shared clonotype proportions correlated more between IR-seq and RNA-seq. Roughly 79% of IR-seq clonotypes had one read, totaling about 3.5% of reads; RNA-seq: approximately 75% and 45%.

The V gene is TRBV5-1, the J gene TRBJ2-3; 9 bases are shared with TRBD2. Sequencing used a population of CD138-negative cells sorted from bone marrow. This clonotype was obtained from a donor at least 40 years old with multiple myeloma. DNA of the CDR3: TGCGCCAGCAGGTACCTAGCGGGAACCACAGATACGCAGTATTTT. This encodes CASRYLAGTTDTQYF.